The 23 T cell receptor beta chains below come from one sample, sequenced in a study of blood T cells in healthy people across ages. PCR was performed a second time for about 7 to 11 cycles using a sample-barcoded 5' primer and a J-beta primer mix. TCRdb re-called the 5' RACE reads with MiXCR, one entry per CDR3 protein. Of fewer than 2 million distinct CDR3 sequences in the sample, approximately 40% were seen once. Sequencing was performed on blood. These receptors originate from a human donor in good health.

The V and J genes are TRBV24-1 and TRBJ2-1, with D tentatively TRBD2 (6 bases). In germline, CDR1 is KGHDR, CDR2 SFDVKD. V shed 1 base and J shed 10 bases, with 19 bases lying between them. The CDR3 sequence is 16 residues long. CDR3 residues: CATSDFKEGAEKEQFF. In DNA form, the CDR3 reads TGTGCCACCAGTGATTTTAAGGAGGGAGCGGAAAAAGAGCAGTTCTTC.

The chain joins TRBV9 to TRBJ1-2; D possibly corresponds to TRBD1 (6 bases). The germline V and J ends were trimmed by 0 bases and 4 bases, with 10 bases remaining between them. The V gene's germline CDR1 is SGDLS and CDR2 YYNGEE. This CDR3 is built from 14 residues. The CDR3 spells CASSVGGRGYGYTF. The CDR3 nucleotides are TGTGCCAGCAGCGTAGGAGGCAGGGGCTATGGCTACACCTTC.

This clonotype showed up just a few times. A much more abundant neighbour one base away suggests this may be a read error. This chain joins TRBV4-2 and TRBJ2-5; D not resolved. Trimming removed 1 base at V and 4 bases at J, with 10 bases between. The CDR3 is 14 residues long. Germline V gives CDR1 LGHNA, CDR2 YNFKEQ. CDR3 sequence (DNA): TGTGCCAGCAGCCAAGTCTCCAACCGAGAGACCCAGTACTTC. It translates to CASSQVSNRETQYF.

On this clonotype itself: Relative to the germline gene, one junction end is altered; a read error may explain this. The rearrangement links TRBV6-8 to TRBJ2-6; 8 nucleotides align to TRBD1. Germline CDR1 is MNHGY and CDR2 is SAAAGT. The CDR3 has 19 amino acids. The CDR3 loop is CASNPPGDRNPSGANVPTF. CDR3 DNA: TGTGCCAGCAATCCCCCCGGGGACAGGAACCCCTCTGGGGCCAACGTCCCGACTTTC.

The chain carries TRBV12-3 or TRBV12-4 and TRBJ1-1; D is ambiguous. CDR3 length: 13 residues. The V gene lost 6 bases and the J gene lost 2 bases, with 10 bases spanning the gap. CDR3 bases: TGTGCCAGCAGCCGTACCTTTAACACTGAAGCTTTCTTT. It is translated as CASSRTFNTEAFF.

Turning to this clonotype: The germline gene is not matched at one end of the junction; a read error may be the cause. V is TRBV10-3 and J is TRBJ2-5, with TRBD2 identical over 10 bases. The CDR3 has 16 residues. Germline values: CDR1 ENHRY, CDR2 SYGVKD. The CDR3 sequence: CATSESSLAGMETQYF. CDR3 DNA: TGTGCCACCAGTGAGTCCTCACTAGCGGGGATGGAGACCCAGTACTTC.

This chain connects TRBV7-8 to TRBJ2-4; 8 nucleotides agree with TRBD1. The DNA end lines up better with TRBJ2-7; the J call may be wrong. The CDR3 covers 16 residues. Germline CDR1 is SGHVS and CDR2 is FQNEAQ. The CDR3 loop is CASSHQVGDRPYEQYF. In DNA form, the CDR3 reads TGTGCCAGCAGCCATCAAGTCGGGGACAGGCCCTACGAGCAGTACTTC.

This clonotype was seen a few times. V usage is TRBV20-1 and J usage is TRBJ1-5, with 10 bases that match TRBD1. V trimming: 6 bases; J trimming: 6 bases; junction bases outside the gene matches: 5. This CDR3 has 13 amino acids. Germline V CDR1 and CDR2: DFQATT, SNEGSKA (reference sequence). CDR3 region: CSAGTGVGQPQHF. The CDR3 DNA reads TGCAGTGCGGGGACAGGGGTGGGTCAGCCCCAGCATTTT.

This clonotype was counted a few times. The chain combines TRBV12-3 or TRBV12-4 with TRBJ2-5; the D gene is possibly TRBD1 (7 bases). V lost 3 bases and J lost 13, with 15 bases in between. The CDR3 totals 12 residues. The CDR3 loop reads CASSFQGGRLYF. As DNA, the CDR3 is TGTGCCAGCAGTTTTCAGGGGGGAAGGTTGTACTTC.

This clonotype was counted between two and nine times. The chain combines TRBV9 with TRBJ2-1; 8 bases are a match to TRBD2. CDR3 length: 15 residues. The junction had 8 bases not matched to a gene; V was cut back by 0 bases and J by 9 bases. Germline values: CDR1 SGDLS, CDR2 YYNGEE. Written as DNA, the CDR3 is TGTGCCAGCAGCGTAGTCGGGGGGGCCACCCTTGAGCAGTTCTTC. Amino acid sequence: CASSVVGGATLEQFF.

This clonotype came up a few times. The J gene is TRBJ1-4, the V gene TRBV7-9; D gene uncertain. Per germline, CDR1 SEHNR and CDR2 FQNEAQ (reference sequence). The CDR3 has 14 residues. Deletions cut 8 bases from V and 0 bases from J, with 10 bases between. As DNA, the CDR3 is TGTGCCAGCGGCCAGAGCGCAACTAATGAAAAACTGTTTTTT. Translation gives CASGQSATNEKLFF.

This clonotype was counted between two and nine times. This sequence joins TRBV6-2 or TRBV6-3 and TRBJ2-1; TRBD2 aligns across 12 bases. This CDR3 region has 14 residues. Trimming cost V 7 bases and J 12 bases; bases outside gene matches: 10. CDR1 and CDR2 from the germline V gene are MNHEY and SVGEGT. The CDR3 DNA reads TGTGCCAGCATCCCGGGACTAGCGGGTAGGGGGCAGTTCTTC. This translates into CASIPGLAGRGQFF.

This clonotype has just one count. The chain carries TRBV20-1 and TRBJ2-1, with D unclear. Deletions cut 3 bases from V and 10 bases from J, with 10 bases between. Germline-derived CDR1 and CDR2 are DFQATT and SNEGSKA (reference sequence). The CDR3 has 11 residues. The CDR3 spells CSASAVGEQFF. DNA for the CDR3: TGCAGTGCTAGTGCCGTAGGCGAGCAGTTCTTC.

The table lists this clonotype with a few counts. CDR3: CASSVQGFTEAFF. The CDR3 coding sequence is TGTGCCAGCAGCGTACAGGGGTTCACTGAAGCTTTCTTT. This chain joins TRBV7-8 and TRBJ1-1, with 7 bases identical to TRBD1. The CDR3 runs to 13 residues. Germline CDR1 SGHVS, CDR2 FQNEAQ. The ends lost 5 bases at V and 4 bases at J; junction bases unmatched: 4.

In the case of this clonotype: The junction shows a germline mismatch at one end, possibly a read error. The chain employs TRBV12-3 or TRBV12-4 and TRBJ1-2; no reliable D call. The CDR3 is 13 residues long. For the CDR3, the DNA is TGTGTCAGCCTTATCACCCAATCTGTTGGCTACACCTTC. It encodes CVSLITQSVGYTF.

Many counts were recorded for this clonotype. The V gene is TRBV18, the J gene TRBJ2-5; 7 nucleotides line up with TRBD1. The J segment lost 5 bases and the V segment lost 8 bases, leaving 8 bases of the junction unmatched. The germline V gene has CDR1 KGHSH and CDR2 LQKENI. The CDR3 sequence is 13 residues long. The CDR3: CASSPGTAETQYF. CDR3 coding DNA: TGTGCCAGCAGCCCCGGGACAGCGGAGACCCAGTACTTC.

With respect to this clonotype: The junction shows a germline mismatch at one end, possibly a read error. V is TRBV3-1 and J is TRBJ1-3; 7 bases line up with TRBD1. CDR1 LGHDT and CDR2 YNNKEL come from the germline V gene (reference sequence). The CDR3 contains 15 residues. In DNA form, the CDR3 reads TGTCCCAGCAGCCAAGGAATAAGAGGGGGCGAAACCATATATTTT. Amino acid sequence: CPSSQGIRGGETIYF.

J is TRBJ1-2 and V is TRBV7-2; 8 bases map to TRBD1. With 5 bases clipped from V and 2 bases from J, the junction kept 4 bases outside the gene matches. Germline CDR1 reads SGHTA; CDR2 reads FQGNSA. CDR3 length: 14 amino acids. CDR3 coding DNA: TGTGCCAGCAGCACCCGACAGGGGAACTATGGCTACACCTTC. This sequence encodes CASSTRQGNYGYTF.

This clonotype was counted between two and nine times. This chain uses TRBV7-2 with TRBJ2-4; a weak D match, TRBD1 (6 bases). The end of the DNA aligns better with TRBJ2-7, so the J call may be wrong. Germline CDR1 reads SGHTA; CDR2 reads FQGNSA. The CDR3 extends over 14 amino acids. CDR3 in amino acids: CASSLGGTPYEQYF. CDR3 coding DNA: TGTGCCAGCAGCTTAGGTGGGACACCCTACGAGCAGTACTTC.

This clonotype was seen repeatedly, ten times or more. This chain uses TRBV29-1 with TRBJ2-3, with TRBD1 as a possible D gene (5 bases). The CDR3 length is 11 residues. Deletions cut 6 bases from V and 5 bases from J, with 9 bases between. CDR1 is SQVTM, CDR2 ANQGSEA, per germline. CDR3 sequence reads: CSVQDKDTQYF. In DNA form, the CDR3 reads TGCAGCGTACAGGATAAAGATACGCAGTATTTT.

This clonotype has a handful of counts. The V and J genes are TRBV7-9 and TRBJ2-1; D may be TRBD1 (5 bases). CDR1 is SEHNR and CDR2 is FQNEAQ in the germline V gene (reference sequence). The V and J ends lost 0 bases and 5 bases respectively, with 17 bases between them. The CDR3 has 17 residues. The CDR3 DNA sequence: TGTGCCAGCAGCTTAGCGAGAGGTGGGGCGACTCACAATGAGCAGTTCTTC. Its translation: CASSLARGGATHNEQFF.

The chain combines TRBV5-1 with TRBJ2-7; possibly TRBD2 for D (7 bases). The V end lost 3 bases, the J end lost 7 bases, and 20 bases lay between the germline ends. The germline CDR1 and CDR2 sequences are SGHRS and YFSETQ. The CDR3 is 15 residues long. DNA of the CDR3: TGCGCCAGCAGCTGGGGCGGGGGCGGGTCCTTGGAGCAGTACTTC. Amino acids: CASSWGGGGSLEQYF.

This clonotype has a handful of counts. As DNA, the CDR3 is TGCGCCAGCAGCTTTGGGACATCTAGCTCCTACGAGCAGTACTTC. Its translation: CASSFGTSSSYEQYF. The chain links TRBV5-1 to TRBJ2-7; the D gene is possibly TRBD1 (6 bases). Trimming removed 2 bases at V and 0 bases at J, with 12 bases between. The CDR3 is 15 amino acids. Germline lookup yields CDR1 SGHRS and CDR2 YFSETQ.